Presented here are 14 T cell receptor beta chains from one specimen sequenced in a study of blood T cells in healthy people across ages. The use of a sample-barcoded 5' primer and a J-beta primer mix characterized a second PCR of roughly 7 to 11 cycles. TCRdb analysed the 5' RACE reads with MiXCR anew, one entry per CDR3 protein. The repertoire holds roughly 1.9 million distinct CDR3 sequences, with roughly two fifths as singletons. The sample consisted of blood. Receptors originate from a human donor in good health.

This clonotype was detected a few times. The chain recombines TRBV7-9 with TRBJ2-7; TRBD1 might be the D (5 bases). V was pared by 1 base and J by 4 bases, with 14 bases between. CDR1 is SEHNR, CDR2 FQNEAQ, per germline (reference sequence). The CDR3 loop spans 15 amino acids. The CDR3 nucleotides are TGTGCCAGCAGCTTAGATCTAGGGGCTTGGTACGAGCAGTACTTC. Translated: CASSLDLGAWYEQYF. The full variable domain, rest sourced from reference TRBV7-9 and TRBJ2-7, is DTGVSQNPRHKITKRGQNVTFRCDPISEHNRLYWYRQTLGQGPEFLTYFQNEAQLEKSRLLSDRFSAERPKGSFSTLEIQRTEQGDSAMYLCASSLDLGAWYEQYFGPGTRLTVT.

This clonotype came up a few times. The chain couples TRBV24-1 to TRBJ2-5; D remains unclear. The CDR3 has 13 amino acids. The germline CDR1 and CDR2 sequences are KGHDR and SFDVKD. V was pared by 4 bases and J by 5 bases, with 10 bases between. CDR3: CATSEVGFETQYF. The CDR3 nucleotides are TGTGCCACCAGTGAGGTGGGGTTTGAGACCCAGTACTTC.

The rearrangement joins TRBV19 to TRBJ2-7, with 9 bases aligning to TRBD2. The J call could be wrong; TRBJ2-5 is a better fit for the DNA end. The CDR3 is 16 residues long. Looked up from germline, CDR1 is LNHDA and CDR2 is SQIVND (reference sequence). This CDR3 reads CASSIQAAGGEETQYF. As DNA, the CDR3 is TGTGCCAGTAGTATACAAGCAGCGGGGGGTGAGGAGACCCAGTACTTC.

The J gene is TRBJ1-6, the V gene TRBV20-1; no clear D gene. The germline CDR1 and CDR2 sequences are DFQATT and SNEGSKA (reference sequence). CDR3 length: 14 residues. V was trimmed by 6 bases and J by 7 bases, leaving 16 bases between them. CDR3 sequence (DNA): TGCAGTGCCCTACGTGAAGGTGGAAATTCACCCCTCCACTTT. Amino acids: CSALREGGNSPLHF.

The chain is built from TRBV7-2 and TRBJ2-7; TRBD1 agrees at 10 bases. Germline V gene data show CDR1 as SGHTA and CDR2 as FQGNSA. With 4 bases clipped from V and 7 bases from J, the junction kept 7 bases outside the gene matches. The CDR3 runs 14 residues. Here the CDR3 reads CASSYGTGEAEQYF. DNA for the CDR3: TGTGCCAGCAGCTATGGGACAGGGGAGGCGGAGCAGTACTTC.

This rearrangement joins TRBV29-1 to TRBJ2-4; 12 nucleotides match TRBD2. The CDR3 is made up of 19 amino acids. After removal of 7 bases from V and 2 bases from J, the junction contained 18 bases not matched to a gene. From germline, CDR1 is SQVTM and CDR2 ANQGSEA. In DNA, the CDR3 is TGCAGCGCCTCGACACTAGTTCTAGCGGGGGGGATCTCCAAAAACATTCAGTACTTC. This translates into CSASTLVLAGGISKNIQYF. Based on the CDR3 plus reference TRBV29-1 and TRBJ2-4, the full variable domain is SAVISQKPSRDICQRGTSLTIQCQVDSQVTMMFWYRQQPGQSLTLIATANQGSEATYESGFVIDKFPISRPNLTFSTLTVSNMSPEDSSIYLCSASTLVLAGGISKNIQYFGAGTRLSVL.

CDR3 protein: CASTPGVGGTQYF. CDR3 in DNA: TGTGCCAGCACTCCGGGGGTCGGAGGGACCCAGTACTTC. This sequence joins TRBV28 and TRBJ2-7, with D perhaps TRBD2 (6 bases). The assigned J gene may be wrong: the sequence end matches TRBJ2-5 better. This CDR3 is 13 amino acids long. Germline V lookup: CDR1 MDHEN, CDR2 SYDVKM.

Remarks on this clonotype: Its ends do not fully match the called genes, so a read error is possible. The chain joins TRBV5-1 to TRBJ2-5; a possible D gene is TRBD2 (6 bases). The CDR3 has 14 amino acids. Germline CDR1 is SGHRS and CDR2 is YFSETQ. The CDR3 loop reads CARSLDGGQETQYF. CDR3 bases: TGCGCCCGCAGCTTGGATGGAGGGCAAGAGACCCAGTACTTC.

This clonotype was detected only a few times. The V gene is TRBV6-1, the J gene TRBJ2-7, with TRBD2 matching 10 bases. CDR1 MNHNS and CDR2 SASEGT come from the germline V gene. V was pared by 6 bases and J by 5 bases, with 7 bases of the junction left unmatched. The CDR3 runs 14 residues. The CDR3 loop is CASSRTGTSDEQYF. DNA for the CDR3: TGTGCCAGCAGCCGCACCGGGACTAGCGACGAGCAGTACTTC.

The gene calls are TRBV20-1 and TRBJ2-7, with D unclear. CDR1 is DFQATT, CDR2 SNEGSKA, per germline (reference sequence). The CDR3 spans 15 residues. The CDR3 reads CSAAGVGLGYYEQYF. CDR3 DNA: TGCAGCGCTGCCGGAGTGGGTCTCGGTTATTACGAGCAGTACTTC.

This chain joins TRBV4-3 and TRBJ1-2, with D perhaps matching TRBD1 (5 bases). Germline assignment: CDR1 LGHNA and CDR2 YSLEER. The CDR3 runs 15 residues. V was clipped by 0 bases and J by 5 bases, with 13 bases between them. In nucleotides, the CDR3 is TGCGCCAGCAGCCAAGAAGCGGGCGAGGGGTATGGCTACACCTTC. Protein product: CASSQEAGEGYGYTF.

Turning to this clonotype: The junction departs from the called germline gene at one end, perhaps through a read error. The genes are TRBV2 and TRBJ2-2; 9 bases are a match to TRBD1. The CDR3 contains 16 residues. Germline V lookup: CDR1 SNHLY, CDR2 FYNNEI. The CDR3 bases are TGTGCCAGCAGTGAGAGAGGGGACAGGGCCACCGGGGAGCGGTTTTTT. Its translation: CASSERGDRATGERFF.

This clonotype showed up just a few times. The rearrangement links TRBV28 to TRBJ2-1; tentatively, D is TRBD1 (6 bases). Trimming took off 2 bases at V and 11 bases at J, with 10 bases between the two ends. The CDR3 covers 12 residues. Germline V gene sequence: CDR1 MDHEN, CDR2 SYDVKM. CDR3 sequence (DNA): TGTGCCAGCAGTTTACACCGGGACAAGCAGTTCTTC. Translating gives CASSLHRDKQFF.

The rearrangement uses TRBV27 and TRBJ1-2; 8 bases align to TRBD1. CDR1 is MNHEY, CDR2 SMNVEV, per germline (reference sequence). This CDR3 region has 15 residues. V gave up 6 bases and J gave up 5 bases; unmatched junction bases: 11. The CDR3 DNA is TGTGCCAGCAGGGCCGTGGACAGGGACGGGTATGGCTACACCTTC. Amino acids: CASRAVDRDGYGYTF.